These T cell receptor beta chains were read from a single sample in a study of blood T cell repertoires in COVID-19. Data came from immunoSEQ multiplex PCR; TCRdb stores just in-frame clones and leaves some out. The table shows 240,000 or so clones, with around 86% occurring only once. The sequencing sample was made of PBMCs or T cells enriched from blood (not recorded which). Receptors originate from a woman in her thirties or forties with acute COVID-19. CDR3s include the opening cysteine and the closing phenylalanine or tryptophan.

j_call | v_call | cdr3_length | cdr3_aa
TRBJ2-7 | TRBV6-5 | 15 | CASKIGLAESYEQYF
TRBJ2-7 | TRBV7-9 | 15 | CASSSGTGNPYEQYF
TRBJ2-6 | TRBV5-1 | 18 | CASSFVVTGAYGANVLTF
TRBJ2-1 | TRBV7-8 | 16 | CASSLGTSGSYNEQFF
TRBJ1-2 | TRBV12-3/TRBV12-4 | 12 | CASVGTNYGYTF
TRBJ2-1 | TRBV13 | 16 | CASSSRKEGSYNEQFF
TRBJ2-3 | TRBV27 | 19 | CASRKGLAGEGLGTDTQYF
TRBJ1-1 | TRBV6-5 | 15 | CASSRGFFRDAEAFF
TRBJ2-1 | TRBV6-6 | 15 | CASSPGGTEYNEQFF
TRBJ2-4 | TRBV27 | 14 | CASQRLTGGNIQYF
TRBJ2-1 | TRBV19 | 14 | CASSQGGSYNEQFF
TRBJ2-7 | TRBV27 | 15 | CASSSRSSLLYEQYF
TRBJ2-7 | TRBV6-5 | 16 | CASSYSTSGTTYEQYF
TRBJ2-1 | TRBV28 | 18 | CASSSLNLAGRDFNEQFF
TRBJ2-5 | TRBV30 | 14 | CAGGTGDSVETQYF
TRBJ2-7 | TRBV10-2 | 13 | CASTREVYYEQYF
TRBJ1-3 | TRBV2 | 16 | CASVPDRASAGNTIYF
TRBJ2-3 | TRBV19 | 15 | CASSPSGKGPDTQYF
TRBJ1-2 | TRBV10-3 | 13 | CAIRGQHNYGYTF
TRBJ1-2 | TRBV2 | 16 | CASSEAFAGIFHGYTF
TRBJ2-3 | TRBV3-1/TRBV3-2 | 16 | CASSQDTSAETDTQYF
TRBJ2-5 | TRBV28 | 17 | CASSFVAGGFSQETQYF
TRBJ1-5 | TRBV2 | 13 | CASSRDRYQPQHF
TRBJ2-3 | TRBV6-5 | 14 | CATKPGPESDTQYF
TRBJ2-2 | TRBV6-4 | 17 | CASSKTGTGPNTGELFF
TRBJ2-1 | TRBV3-1/TRBV3-2 | 15 | CASSQDASGSYEQFF
TRBJ2-2 | TRBV12-5 | 20 | CASGLVSGRGSGRYTGELFF
TRBJ2-7 | TRBV19 | 15 | CASSPRLAGTYEQYF
TRBJ2-3 | TRBV19 | 13 | CASSIPNSDTQYF
TRBJ1-5 | TRBV2 | 13 | CASSELGEQPQHF
TRBJ2-1 | TRBV21-1 | 18 | CAAPGTSGRRGSYNEQFF
TRBJ2-7 | TRBV10-3 | 13 | CALLGLASYEQYF
TRBJ1-1 | TRBV6-5 | 15 | CASSYGGAGDTEAFF
TRBJ2-1 | TRBV6-5 | 15 | CASSYRRSSYNEQFF
TRBJ2-7 | TRBV6-5 | 12 | CASTSGQYEQYF
TRBJ1-5 | TRBV19 | 12 | CASRLANQPQHF
TRBJ2-7 | TRBV5-1 | 14 | CASSFGTQDNEQYF
TRBJ1-2 | TRBV28 | 13 | CASRETGPRGYTF
TRBJ1-5 | TRBV30 | 17 | CAWSVGRGTGGVQPQHF
TRBJ1-6 | TRBV5-5 | 16 | CASSAVPGTGSSPLHF
TRBJ2-2 | TRBV5-1 | 14 | CASSLETGYGELFF
TRBJ2-1 | TRBV6-6 | 14 | CASTPLGGYNEQFF
TRBJ2-3 | TRBV19 | 13 | CASRQGAGDTQYF
TRBJ1-2 | TRBV9 | 14 | CASSVGDRGQGYTF